Sequencing of this T cell receptor beta chain was carried out in a study of T cell repertoires in cytomegalovirus infection. Study overall: Recently described HLA-C-restricted plus well-studied HLA-B-restricted CMV epitopes were used. Indications came from public TCR beta signatures; they pointed to CMV infection and to a matching HLA type. Findings of the study overall: Ex vivo responses were dominated by HLA-C-restricted CMV-specific TCR beta clonotypes. Of the TCR beta families, the public ones yielded a cumulative frequency that identified carriers of CMV plus the relevant HLA.

Note on this clonotype: Its antigen is as yet unknown. At one of its ends the junction is not consistent with the germline gene, which may arise from a read error.

CDR1 is SGHTA, CDR2 FQGNSA, per germline. This CDR3 region has 13 residues. TCRdb itself ran the reads through MiXCR, one entry per CDR3 protein. Among 450,000 to 600,000 distinct CDR3 sequences listed, about 39% were seen once. V usage is TRBV7-2 and J usage is TRBJ1-1, with D possibly being TRBD1 (5 bases). The TCR sequence derives from a human donor in good health (CMV status not recorded). Some clones in this sample may be carry-over from other donors' samples. The material was cultured PBMCs, obtained from culture after CMV antigen stimulation. The DNA of the CDR3 is TGTGCCAGCAGCCCCGGAATATGGGGGATAGCCATATTT. Its protein is CASSPGIWGIAIF.